Below are 32 T cell receptor beta chains sequenced from a single sample in a study of blood T cell repertoires in COVID-19. Measured with immunoSEQ multiplex PCR; TCRdb has only the in-frame clones, and not every one. The sample has 160,000 or so clones, 75% to 85% seen once; the top ten hold less than 2%. The sequenced sample consisted of peripheral blood. These receptors originate from a human donor in a cohort sampled during active COVID-19.

The chain joins TRBV5-8 to TRBJ1-1, with D unresolved. From germline, CDR1 is SGHTS and CDR2 YDEGEE. This CDR3 has 14 residues. The germline V and J ends were trimmed by 2 bases and 0 bases, with 8 bases remaining between them. This CDR3 is CASSLGLLNTEAFF. DNA of the CDR3: TGTGCCAGCAGCTTAGGACTCCTGAACACTGAAGCTTTCTTT.

This chain connects TRBV2 to TRBJ2-7, with D hard to call. Trimming stripped 2 bases from V and 5 bases from J, with 4 bases between. The CDR3 totals 11 residues. Germline V lookup: CDR1 SNHLY, CDR2 FYNNEI. CDR3: CASSEFNEQYF. The DNA of the CDR3 is TGTGCCAGCAGTGAATTCAACGAGCAGTACTTC. Combining the CDR3 with reference TRBV2 and TRBJ2-7 gives the whole variable domain EPEVTQTPSHQVTQMGQEVILRCVPISNHLYFYWYRQILGQKVEFLVSFYNNEISEKSEIFDDQFSVERPDGSNFTLKIRSTKLEDSAMYFCASSEFNEQYFGPGTRLTVT.

J is TRBJ2-7 and V is TRBV9, with TRBD2 matching 9 bases. The junction had 6 bases not matched to a gene; V was cut back by 3 bases and J by 2 bases. From germline, CDR1 is SGDLS and CDR2 YYNGEE. This CDR3 region has 15 residues. The CDR3 DNA follows: TGTGCCAGCAGCGCCGATAGCGGGAGTCCCTACGAGCAGTACTTC. Its translation is CASSADSGSPYEQYF.

V gene TRBV3-1 (or the pseudogene TRBV3-2) combines with J gene TRBJ2-1; TRBD2 matches at 7 bases. The junction had 5 bases not matched to a gene; V was cut back by 0 bases and J by 12 bases. The CDR3 is 13 amino acids. Germline-derived CDR1 and CDR2 are LGHDT and YNNKEL (reference sequence). The CDR3 reads CASSQDRPGGQFF. The CDR3 DNA is TGTGCCAGCAGCCAAGATAGGCCGGGGGGGCAGTTCTTC.

The rearrangement uses TRBV7-9 and TRBJ2-2; D uncertain. This CDR3 is built from 13 residues. CDR1 and CDR2 from the germline V gene are SEHNR and FQNEAQ (reference sequence). Deletions cut 2 bases from V and 3 bases from J, with 4 bases between. CDR3 bases: TGTGCCAGCAGCTTAACGGACACCGGGGAGCTGTTTTTT. Protein: CASSLTDTGELFF.

The V and J genes are TRBV7-2 and TRBJ2-7, with TRBD1 matching over 7 bases. Per the germline V gene, CDR1 is SGHTA and CDR2 is FQGNSA. The J segment lost 1 base and the V segment lost 5 bases, leaving 8 bases of the junction unmatched. The CDR3 is 15 amino acids. The CDR3 region is CASSTWGQLSYEQYF. The CDR3 nucleotides read TGTGCCAGCAGCACTTGGGGACAGCTTTCCTACGAGCAGTACTTC. Full variable domain (missing parts from reference TRBV7-2 and TRBJ2-7): GAGVSQSPSNKVTEKGKDVELRCDPISGHTALYWYRQSLGQGLEFLIYFQGNSAPDKSGLPSDRFSAERTGGSVSTLTIQRTQQEDSAVYLCASSTWGQLSYEQYFGPGTRLTVT.

V usage is TRBV15 and J usage is TRBJ1-2; 11 bases fit TRBD1. CDR1 is LNHNV and CDR2 is YYDKDF in the germline V gene (reference sequence). This CDR3 region has 14 residues. With V trimmed by 3 bases and J by 7 bases, 4 bases remained unmatched. The CDR3 DNA reads TGTGCCACCAGCAGGCAGGGACAGGGGGGTGGCTACACCTTC. This codes for CATSRQGQGGGYTF.

This clone occurred once. This sequence joins TRBV4-3 and TRBJ2-2, with D unclear. The V and J ends lost 0 bases and 3 bases respectively, with 14 bases between them. Germline V CDR1 and CDR2: LGHNA, YSLEER. The length of the CDR3 is 17 residues. As DNA, the CDR3 is TGCGCCAGCAGCCAAGATCGTATGAGCGTATACACCGGGGAGCTGTTTTTT. Residues: CASSQDRMSVYTGELFF.

For the CDR3, the DNA is TGTGCCAGCAGTTCAGCTCCCGGGACAGGGCACGCTGGCTACACCTTC. Protein: CASSSAPGTGHAGYTF. The chain joins TRBV28 to TRBJ1-2; 9 bases are shared with TRBD1. In germline, CDR1 is MDHEN, CDR2 SYDVKM. This CDR3 is 16 amino acids long. V lost 4 bases to trimming and J lost 7 bases; unmatched junction nucleotides: 13.

The sample holds one count of this clone. The gene calls are TRBV5-6 and TRBJ2-1; 10 bases match TRBD2. The length of the CDR3 is 14 residues. Germline V gene sequence: CDR1 SGHDT, CDR2 YYEEEE. The V gene end was trimmed by 2 bases and the J gene end by 6 bases; junction bases not matched to a gene: 2. This CDR3 reads CASSFLAGANEQFF. CDR3 nucleotides: TGTGCCAGCAGCTTCCTAGCGGGGGCCAATGAGCAGTTCTTC.

The rearrangement uses TRBV6-6 and TRBJ1-1; TRBD1 might be the D (6 bases). Germline lookup yields CDR1 MNHNY and CDR2 SVGAGI (reference sequence). The V and J ends lost 7 bases and 1 base respectively, with 16 bases between them. The CDR3 consists of 15 residues. DNA for the CDR3: TGTGCCAGCACCCTTTCGACAGGTGGGAACACTGAAGCTTTCTTT. It codes for CASTLSTGGNTEAFF.

This sequence joins TRBV6-5 and TRBJ2-3; D gene ambiguous. CDR3 length: 11 amino acids. V was clipped by 5 bases and J by 3 bases, with 3 bases between them. Germline loops: CDR1 MNHEY, CDR2 SVGAGI. In DNA, the CDR3 is TGTGCCAGCAGTACTACAGATACGCAGTATTTT. Protein sequence: CASSTTDTQYF.

The chain uses TRBV5-4 and TRBJ1-2; 7 positions match TRBD1. Germline trimming cut 1 base from V and 6 bases from J; bases unmatched to any gene: 3. CDR3 length equals 13 residues. Germline CDR1 SGHNT, CDR2 YYREEE (reference sequence). The CDR3 loop is CASSLRQGNGYTF. The CDR3 DNA reads as TGTGCCAGCAGCTTGCGACAGGGTAATGGCTACACCTTC.

The gene calls are TRBV3-1 (or the pseudogene TRBV3-2) and TRBJ2-1, with D tentatively TRBD1 (5 bases). This CDR3 spans 13 amino acids. Trimming took 4 bases from V and 10 from J, leaving 14 bases between them. Germline loops: CDR1 LGHDT, CDR2 YNNKEL (reference sequence). The DNA for the CDR3 is TGTGCCAGCAGCCTCAGACAGCCGGTGGAGCAGTTCTTC. Translation gives CASSLRQPVEQFF.

The chain uses TRBV3-1 (or the pseudogene TRBV3-2) and TRBJ2-5, with 7 bases matching TRBD1. Unmatched junction bases numbered 4, after V lost 1 base and J lost 5 bases. The germline gives CDR1 LGHDT, CDR2 YNNKEL (reference sequence). CDR3 length: 14 amino acids. The CDR3 nucleotides are TGTGCCAGCAGCCAAGGACAGGGTCGGGAGACCCAGTACTTC. Its translation is CASSQGQGRETQYF.

This rearrangement joins TRBV12-3 or TRBV12-4 to TRBJ2-6; D ambiguous. Between the trimmed V and J ends, which lost 8 bases and 2 bases, there was a span of 7 bases. The CDR3 consists of 13 residues. CDR3 in DNA: TGTGCCAGCGGAGCTGCTGGGGCCAACGTCCTGACTTTC. Translating it yields CASGAAGANVLTF.

J is TRBJ2-4 and V is TRBV13; D perhaps matches TRBD1 (6 bases). Trimming removed 6 bases from V and 7 bases from J, with 16 bases in between. CDR3 length: 14 residues. Germline V gives CDR1 PRHDT, CDR2 FYEKMQ (reference sequence). The DNA of the CDR3 is TGTGCCAGCAGTATAGCAGGGGCCGGCAACATTCAGTACTTC. Its translation: CASSIAGAGNIQYF.

The genes are TRBV9 and TRBJ1-1; no firm D call. V was shortened by 7 bases and J by 3 bases, with 13 bases between the two germline ends. The CDR3 sequence is 13 residues long. CDR1 and CDR2 from the germline V gene are SGDLS and YYNGEE. CDR3 amino acids: CASRPHRDTEAFF. The CDR3 bases are TGTGCCAGCCGCCCCCACCGGGACACTGAAGCTTTCTTT.

The chain is built from TRBV9 and TRBJ2-5, with D perhaps TRBD2 (7 bases). Germline V gene data show CDR1 as SGDLS and CDR2 as YYNGEE. Trimming stripped 0 bases from V and 5 bases from J, with 14 bases between. The CDR3 covers 15 residues. The CDR3 DNA reads TGTGCCAGCAGCGTAGCTGGCGGGGGCGGGGAGACCCAGTACTTC. This sequence encodes CASSVAGGGGETQYF.

This clone was observed once. The chain recombines TRBV9 with TRBJ2-2; 7 positions match TRBD1. The CDR3 loop spans 15 amino acids. The V gene's germline CDR1 is SGDLS and CDR2 YYNGEE. With 4 bases clipped from V and 5 bases from J, the junction kept 8 bases outside the gene matches. CDR3 nucleotides: TGTGCCAGCAGCAAGGACCAGGGGGTAACCGGGGAGCTGTTTTTT. Protein sequence: CASSKDQGVTGELFF.

V is TRBV27 and J is TRBJ1-3, with D unresolved. CDR1 is MNHEY, CDR2 SMNVEV, per germline (reference sequence). Trimming left V 3 bases short and J 0 bases short, with 6 bases between. CDR3 length: 14 amino acids. The CDR3 DNA sequence: TGTGCCAGCAGTTTGACTACCTCTGGAAACACCATATATTTT. This gives the protein CASSLTTSGNTIYF.

This clone appeared a single time. The chain carries TRBV28 and TRBJ2-7; 7 bases match TRBD1. Trimming at V came to 6 bases and at J to 4 bases, leaving 12 bases not matched to a gene. The CDR3 sequence is 15 residues long. Per germline, CDR1 MDHEN and CDR2 SYDVKM. The CDR3 coding sequence is TGTGCCAGCAGACTTAGGGGGCTCAGCAATTACGAGCAGTACTTC. Residues: CASRLRGLSNYEQYF.

This clone was picked up a small number of times. The chain is built from TRBV7-2 and TRBJ2-7, with D tentatively TRBD1 (6 bases). Trimming removed 6 bases from V and 4 bases from J, with 22 bases in between. The germline V gene encodes CDR1 SGHTA and CDR2 FQGNSA. The CDR3 runs to 16 residues. CDR3 loop: CASRASTGGESYEQYF. The DNA of the CDR3 is TGTGCCAGCAGGGCCTCGACAGGTGGTGAGTCGTACGAGCAGTACTTC.

This chain connects TRBV18 to TRBJ1-2; 7 nucleotides align to TRBD1. V shed 3 bases, J shed 3 bases, and the junction held 10 bases outside the gene matches. CDR3 length: 16 residues. Germline-derived CDR1 and CDR2 are KGHSH and LQKENI. Written as DNA, the CDR3 is TGTGCCAGCTCACCCTCCTTGGACAGGACCGACTATGGCTACACCTTC. This translates into CASSPSLDRTDYGYTF. The full variable domain, completed using reference TRBV18 and TRBJ1-2, is NAGVMQNPRHLVRRRGQEARLRCSPMKGHSHVYWYRQLPEEGLKFMVYLQKENIIDESGMPKERFSAEFPKEGPSILRIQQVVRGDSAAYFCASSPSLDRTDYGYTFGSGTRLTVV.

The chain uses TRBV11-2 and TRBJ1-1; TRBD1 agrees at 8 bases. The germline gives CDR1 SGHAT, CDR2 FQNNGV. This CDR3 has 14 amino acids. Germline trimming cut 5 bases from V and 0 bases from J; bases unmatched to any gene: 2. The CDR3 DNA is TGTGCCAGCAGCCCGGACAGGGTGAACACTGAAGCTTTCTTT. Protein product: CASSPDRVNTEAFF.

This sequence joins TRBV4-1 and TRBJ2-2, with 8 bases matching TRBD1. The CDR3 loop spans 15 amino acids. Trimming cost V 4 bases and J 9 bases; bases outside gene matches: 10. Germline CDR1 is MGHRA and CDR2 is YSYEKL. The CDR3 nucleotides read TGCGCCAGCAGCCCTCGGGCGGGACAGGCAAGGGAGCTGTTTTTT. As protein: CASSPRAGQARELFF.

The gene calls are TRBV25-1 and TRBJ2-4, with 10 bases lining up with TRBD1. J was trimmed by 8 bases and V by 4 bases; bases with no gene match: 2. The CDR3 spans 13 residues. Germline loops: CDR1 MGHDK, CDR2 SYGVNS. CDR3 coding DNA: TGTGCCAGCAGTGGGACAGGGGGGGACATTCAGTACTTC. Its translation: CASSGTGGDIQYF.

Only one count was recorded for this clone. The CDR3 loop reads CASRSDLDGETQYF. DNA for the CDR3: TGTGCCAGCAGGTCCGACCTTGACGGGGAGACCCAGTACTTC. The chain couples TRBV5-4 to TRBJ2-5; D unclear. This CDR3 spans 14 amino acids. Looked up from germline, CDR1 is SGHNT and CDR2 is YYREEE (reference sequence). Trimming cost V 5 bases and J 5 bases, with 16 bases left between them.

The chain has TRBV7-2 and TRBJ2-7; D remains unclear. CDR1 and CDR2 from the germline V gene are SGHTA and FQGNSA. The germline V and J ends were trimmed by 1 base and 2 bases, with 12 bases remaining between them. The CDR3 is 15 residues long. The CDR3 loop is CASSLEGTVTYEQYF. The CDR3 DNA reads TGTGCCAGCAGCTTAGAAGGCACAGTAACCTACGAGCAGTACTTC.

The rearrangement uses TRBV4-2 and TRBJ1-4; unclear D gene. Germline V CDR1 and CDR2: LGHNA, YNFKEQ. V dropped 0 bases and J dropped 8 bases, with 13 bases sitting between them. The CDR3 consists of 15 residues. In nucleotides, the CDR3 is TGTGCCAGCAGCCAAGAGAACATCGGAGGCGAAAAACTGTTTTTT. Translated: CASSQENIGGEKLFF.

As to this clone: One end of the junction is discordant with germline, which a read error may explain. The rearrangement links TRBV7-7 to TRBJ1-6; 8 bases fit TRBD1. The CDR3 covers 14 residues. CDR1 is SSHAT and CDR2 is FNYEAQ in the germline V gene (reference sequence). The CDR3 spells CASSAGQGGSPLHF. CDR3 nucleotide sequence: TGTGCTAGCAGCGCCGGACAGGGAGGTTCACCCCTCCACTTT.

This chain joins TRBV6-2 or TRBV6-3 and TRBJ2-5, with 15 bases identical to TRBD2. V gave up 6 bases and J gave up 4 bases; unmatched junction bases: 6. Germline CDR1 reads MNHEY; CDR2 reads SVGEGT. This CDR3 is built from 16 residues. The CDR3 coding sequence is TGTGCCAGCAGCTTATGGACTAGCGGGAGGGTAGAGACCCAGTACTTC. Translating it yields CASSLWTSGRVETQYF.